This is a list of T cell receptor beta chains from one sample in a study of graft-versus-host responses after intestinal transplantation. These receptors have no known antigen. Data came from immunoSEQ multiplex PCR; TCRdb stores just in-frame clones and leaves some out. The table shows about 130,000 clones, with more than 90% occurring only once. Sequencing was performed on unstimulated CD4+ T cells sorted from spleen or lymph node cells, taken before intestinal transplant. The receptors stem from a human donor who received an intestinal transplant. CDR3s leave out the opening cysteine and the closing phenylalanine or tryptophan. Each record gives: D gene, V gene, CDR3 length, J gene, CDR3 protein. A D gene is named only where the DNA matches it firmly.

-	TRBV18	7	TRBJ2-7	ASSSEEY
-	TRBV7-9	11	TRBJ1-1	ASSPKSPPEAF
-	TRBV6-1	10	TRBJ2-1	ASSDKYNEQF
TRBD1	TRBV30	11	TRBJ1-1	AWSGGGFTEAF
-	TRBV19	14	TRBJ1-2	ASTDTGRVTNYGYT
TRBD2	TRBV12-5	10	TRBJ2-1	ASGFGGYEQF
-	TRBV5-1	14	TRBJ1-6	ASSPAGDFYNSPLH
TRBD2	TRBV5-6	14	TRBJ2-1	ASANWRGSSYNEQF
-	TRBV12-5	11	TRBJ2-3	VSGSLGQGKQY
-	TRBV12-2	13	TRBJ1-1	ASRPVGTADTEAF
-	TRBV2	10	TRBJ2-3	ASRMTGYTQY
-	TRBV5-1	12	TRBJ2-5	ASSLVPYQETQY
-	TRBV28	10	TRBJ2-4	ASSPGTNIQY
TRBD1	TRBV27	12	TRBJ1-2	ASSLTGVPYGYT
-	TRBV29-1	12	TRBJ1-5	SVSPIDPNQPQH
TRBD1	TRBV7-3	15	TRBJ2-7	ASSLNQGTGSSYEQY
-	TRBV6-5	11	TRBJ2-1	ASSYPPYNEQF
-	TRBV27	14	TRBJ2-7	ASSLIPGPIPLEQY
TRBD2	TRBV7-9	15	TRBJ2-2	ASSFSHSGGYTGELF
TRBD1	TRBV2	12	TRBJ1-1	ASRRTGVITEAF
-	TRBV5-8	15	TRBJ1-5	ASSLEVRSNSNQPQH
TRBD1	TRBV7-7	11	TRBJ2-5	ASSSDREETQY
-	TRBV18	11	TRBJ2-7	ASTPDQSYEQY
-	TRBV6-1	10	TRBJ1-4	ASGGRSEKLF
-	TRBV18	13	TRBJ1-1	ASSPQSDGNTEAF
-	TRBV10-1	12	TRBJ2-1	ASSSGYLGNEQF
-	TRBV9	12	TRBJ1-1	ASSAGTLNTEAF
-	TRBV9	11	TRBJ1-2	ASSVQGAYGYT
-	TRBV11-2	11	TRBJ1-1	ASSGRGAAEAF
TRBD1	TRBV12-5	14	TRBJ1-3	ASGFATGPSGNTIY
TRBD1	TRBV2	12	TRBJ2-7	ASSERTGSFEQY
-	TRBV6-1	11	TRBJ1-3	ASNPGLGNTIY
-	TRBV11-2	16	TRBJ2-4	ASSFTGTPTSGKNIQY
-	TRBV7-9	12	TRBJ2-2	ASSLEKVTGELF
-	TRBV10-3	12	TRBJ2-1	AISEIREYNEQF
-	TRBV21-1	11	TRBJ1-3	ASGTGDGDTIY
-	TRBV6-1	10	TRBJ2-7	ASSGGLAEQY
-	TRBV11-3	13	TRBJ2-7	ASGLETGGAYEQY
TRBD2	TRBV2	9	TRBJ2-7	ASSERTSQY
-	TRBV2	12	TRBJ2-3	ASITGQGTDTQY
TRBD1	TRBV5-1	12	TRBJ2-5	ASTLDRPEATQY
-	TRBV7-9	13	TRBJ2-7	ASSLFSGQLYEQY
-	TRBV5-6	11	TRBJ2-3	ASSRLGADTQY
TRBD1	TRBV4-2	15	-	ASSQDAVGTGGYEQY
TRBD1	TRBV5-4	14	TRBJ2-7	ASRNAAGQEVYEQY
-	TRBV10-3	11	TRBJ1-5	AISVGNHQPQH
-	TRBV4-2	13	TRBJ1-5	ASSQEGGINQPQH
TRBD2	TRBV6-1	14	TRBJ2-7	ASSVLAGSSSYEQY
-	TRBV7-6	12	TRBJ2-3	ASSSSNDWYTQY
-	TRBV2	10	TRBJ1-4	ASSGLNEKLF